Described below is a single T cell receptor (beta chain) sequence and its context. Its specificity is unknown. The data stem from a study of Graves' ophthalmopathy and Graves' hyperthyroidism. General observations from the study: Most expanded clonotypes in thyroid above 0.001 frequency also showed up in blood. The study's model predicted ophthalmopathy progression at roughly 64% sensitivity and 72% to 85% specificity.

TCR beta CDR3 amplification used RNA transcripts. HTBI primers served in a first-round RT-PCR, which a second-round multiplex PCR followed. TCRdb reanalysed the multiplex PCR reads using MiXCR and keeps one entry per CDR3 protein. Of roughly 500,000 distinct CDR3 sequences listed, around 14% were seen once; the top ten hold approximately 9.8%. The TCR originated in a woman in her twenties or thirties with Graves' ophthalmopathy. Sequencing used blood.

Here the CDR3 reads CASSPSGLAGGGEQYF. The CDR3 coding sequence is TGTGCCAGCAGTCCGAGCGGACTAGCGGGTGGTGGCGAGCAGTACTTC. The chain recombines TRBV6-1 with TRBJ2-7; TRBD2 aligns across 11 bases. The CDR3 sequence is 16 residues long. CDR1 and CDR2 from the germline V gene are MNHNS and SASEGT. J gave up 6 bases and V 5 bases, and 12 bases lay outside the gene matches.